The 32 T cell receptor beta chains below come from one sample, sequenced in a study of blood T cell repertoires in COVID-19. The assay was immunoSEQ multiplex PCR, and TCRdb's table has in-frame clones only and misses some. The repertoire holds 360,000 or so clones, roughly nine tenths seen once, with 1.5% to 2% in the top ten. Sequences were obtained from PBMCs or T cells enriched from blood (not recorded which). The receptors here all came from a woman aged 25 to 39 who had recovered from COVID-19.

The chain couples TRBV3-1 (or the pseudogene TRBV3-2) to TRBJ1-4; TRBD1 might be the D (5 bases). V shed 2 bases and J shed 8 bases, with 9 bases lying between them. The germline CDR1 and CDR2 sequences are LGHDT and YNNKEL (reference sequence). This CDR3 contains 13 residues. The CDR3: CASSQRGVEKLFF. The CDR3 bases are TGTGCCAGCAGCCAACGGGGGGTCGAAAAACTGTTTTTT.

V is TRBV6-5 and J is TRBJ2-7, with 12 nucleotides matching TRBD2. There are 14 residues in the CDR3. Germline CDR1 and CDR2: MNHEY and SVGAGI. V dropped 5 bases and J dropped 4; count of bases not matched to a gene: 3. CDR3 region: CASSQTSGSYEQYF. The CDR3 region has the DNA TGTGCCAGCAGTCAGACTAGCGGGAGTTACGAGCAGTACTTC.

The V gene is TRBV29-1, the J gene TRBJ2-7; a weak D match, TRBD2 (6 bases). The CDR3 contains 14 residues. Germline V lookup: CDR1 SQVTM, CDR2 ANQGSEA. Trimming cost V 7 bases and J 0 bases, with 16 bases left between them. Written as DNA, the CDR3 is TGCAGCGCTGGGCGGGGACCCAACTCCTACGAGCAGTACTTC. This encodes CSAGRGPNSYEQYF.

In DNA form, the CDR3 reads TGTGCCAGCAGTGCCACTGGAGGATTCCCATATAGCAATCAGCCCCAGCATTTT. It is translated as CASSATGGFPYSNQPQHF. V and J are TRBV7-9 and TRBJ1-5; the D is unclear. V was pared by 6 bases and J by 0 bases, with 21 bases between. The CDR3 loop spans 18 amino acids. Germline loops: CDR1 SEHNR, CDR2 FQNEAQ (reference sequence).

The CDR3 bases are TGTGCCATCAGTGACCCCTCCGGAAACACCATATATTTT. The encoded protein is CAISDPSGNTIYF. This rearrangement joins TRBV10-3 to TRBJ1-3; D is undetermined. This CDR3 has 13 residues. Germline CDR1 is ENHRY and CDR2 is SYGVKD. The V end lost 3 bases, the J end lost 4 bases, and 7 bases lay between the germline ends.

The CDR3 here is CASRPKRTGRWDYGYTF. CDR3 in DNA: TGTGCCAGTAGGCCAAAACGGACAGGTAGATGGGACTATGGCTACACCTTC. V gene TRBV19 combines with J gene TRBJ1-2; 7 nucleotides line up with TRBD1. The CDR3 length is 17 residues. Germline V gene lookup returns CDR1 LNHDA and CDR2 SQIVND (reference sequence). V dropped 6 bases and J dropped 3; count of bases not matched to a gene: 16.

The CDR3 bases are TGTGCCAGCAGCGTAGGTGGGACTAGCGGTTCAGGGCAGTTCTTC. Its translation is CASSVGGTSGSGQFF. This sequence joins TRBV9 and TRBJ2-1; 11 nucleotides match TRBD2. The CDR3 extends over 15 amino acids. Germline trimming cut 0 bases from V and 12 bases from J; bases unmatched to any gene: 8. Germline values: CDR1 SGDLS, CDR2 YYNGEE.

The chain couples TRBV30 to TRBJ1-2; TRBD1 might be the D (5 bases). Germline CDR1 is GTSNPN and CDR2 is SVGIG (reference sequence). V was trimmed by 3 bases and J by 7 bases, leaving 15 bases between them. This CDR3 is 13 amino acids long. Written as DNA, the CDR3 is TGTGCCTGGAGCGGGGGGAGATGGGGTGGCTACACCTTC. Protein sequence: CAWSGGRWGGYTF.

This clone was observed once. The rearrangement links TRBV3-1 (or the pseudogene TRBV3-2) to TRBJ2-7, with TRBD2 identical over 13 bases. Germline CDR1 LGHDT, CDR2 YNNKEL (reference sequence). V shed 6 bases, J shed 2 bases, and the junction held 10 bases outside the gene matches. The CDR3 spans 17 residues. The CDR3 loop reads CASRRTSGGAPPYEQYF. The DNA of the CDR3 is TGTGCCAGCAGACGCACTAGCGGGGGGGCCCCTCCCTACGAGCAGTACTTC.

J is TRBJ2-3 and V is TRBV9; possibly TRBD2 for D (5 bases). This CDR3 spans 16 amino acids. Germline V gene lookup returns CDR1 SGDLS and CDR2 YYNGEE. The V end was cut by 2 bases, the J end by 1 base, with 14 bases between. CDR3 residues: CASSVTGLVGTDTQYF. In DNA form, the CDR3 reads TGTGCCAGCAGCGTGACGGGGTTGGTGGGCACAGATACGCAGTATTTT. The whole variable domain, remainder taken from reference TRBV9 and TRBJ2-3, is DSGVTQTPKHLITATGQRVTLRCSPRSGDLSVYWYQQSLDQGLQFLIQYYNGEERAKGNILERFSAQQFPDLHSELNLSSLELGDSALYFCASSVTGLVGTDTQYFGPGTRLTVL.

In its sample, this clone was seen once. The chain carries TRBV7-2 and TRBJ1-4; D perhaps matches TRBD1 (6 bases). Trimming shortened V by 5 bases and J by 4 bases, and 11 bases separated the two germline ends. CDR1 SGHTA and CDR2 FQGNSA come from the germline V gene. CDR3 length equals 14 residues. The CDR3 sequence: CASSADRVNEKLFF. CDR3 nucleotide sequence: TGTGCCAGCAGCGCGGACAGAGTTAATGAAAAACTGTTTTTT.

This chain joins TRBV7-6 and TRBJ2-1; the D is unclear. This CDR3 spans 12 amino acids. V was pared by 5 bases and J by 5 bases, with 7 bases between. Germline V gene sequence: CDR1 SGHVS, CDR2 FNYEAQ. The CDR3 here is CASSGRNNEQFF. The CDR3 nucleotides read TGTGCCAGCAGCGGCAGGAACAATGAGCAGTTCTTC.

This chain connects TRBV3-1 (or the pseudogene TRBV3-2) to TRBJ2-7; 8 positions match TRBD1. The CDR3 is made up of 14 amino acids. V shed 1 base, J shed 4 bases, and the junction held 3 bases outside the gene matches. The V gene's germline CDR1 is LGHDT and CDR2 YNNKEL (reference sequence). CDR3 DNA: TGTGCCAGCAGCCAAGGGACAGGGTTTTACGAGCAGTACTTC. It encodes CASSQGTGFYEQYF.

The chain joins TRBV6-1 to TRBJ2-7, with 7 bases identical to TRBD2. The germline CDR1 and CDR2 sequences are MNHNS and SASEGT. The CDR3 spans 15 residues. V gave up 1 base and J gave up 3 bases; unmatched junction bases: 6. The CDR3 loop reads CASSEGWGGNYEQYF. The CDR3 DNA reads as TGTGCCAGCAGTGAAGGGTGGGGGGGAAACTACGAGCAGTACTTC.

J is TRBJ2-7 and V is TRBV5-1, with 9 bases aligning to TRBD1. The length of the CDR3 is 15 residues. The V and J ends lost 2 bases and 2 bases, in that order; junction bases with no gene match: 5. Germline CDR1 is SGHRS and CDR2 is YFSETQ. The chain's CDR3 is CASSLGGQGPYEQYF. As DNA, the CDR3 is TGCGCCAGCAGCTTAGGGGGACAGGGTCCCTACGAGCAGTACTTC. The variable domain in full, completed from reference TRBV5-1 and TRBJ2-7, reads KAGVTQTPRYLIKTRGQQVTLSCSPISGHRSVSWYQQTPGQGLQFLFEYFSETQRNKGNFPGRFSGRQFSNSRSEMNVSTLELGDSALYLCASSLGGQGPYEQYFGPGTRLTVT.

The sample holds one count of this clone. The rearrangement joins TRBV11-2 to TRBJ2-7, with 10 bases identical to TRBD1. Germline V gives CDR1 SGHAT, CDR2 FQNNGV. The CDR3 is 15 amino acids. V lost 3 bases and J lost 3; bases outside the gene matches: 5. CDR3: CASSLRGQGIYEQYF. CDR3 DNA: TGTGCCAGCAGCTTGCGGGGACAGGGGATCTACGAGCAGTACTTC.

The chain links TRBV5-4 to TRBJ1-2; no clear D gene. V was trimmed by 7 bases and J by 0 bases, leaving 10 bases between them. The CDR3 runs to 13 residues. CDR1 SGHNT and CDR2 YYREEE come from the germline V gene (reference sequence). CDR3 sequence (DNA): TGTGCCAGCTCCACTACCGCTAACTATGGCTACACCTTC. It specifies CASSTTANYGYTF.

This chain connects TRBV7-9 to TRBJ2-1; tentatively, D is TRBD2 (5 bases). This CDR3 has 15 residues. Trimming took off 3 bases at V and 8 bases at J, with 17 bases between the two ends. Germline CDR1 SEHNR, CDR2 FQNEAQ (reference sequence). This chain's CDR3 is CASSLVRRGSHEQFF. CDR3 DNA sequence: TGTGCCAGCAGCTTGGTGCGACGAGGGTCCCATGAGCAGTTCTTC.

The gene calls are TRBV18 and TRBJ2-3; 12 bases align to TRBD2. The CDR3 has 16 residues. The trim removed 4 bases at V and 2 bases at J, leaving 4 bases unmatched. Looked up from germline, CDR1 is KGHSH and CDR2 is LQKENI. CDR3 coding DNA: TGTGCCAGCTCACTACTAGCGGGGGGCCCCACAGATACGCAGTATTTT. Protein sequence: CASSLLAGGPTDTQYF.

This clone was counted a few times. The chain combines TRBV12-3 or TRBV12-4 with TRBJ1-1; D gene uncertain. This CDR3 comprises 13 residues. Between the trimmed V and J ends, which lost 0 bases and 9 bases, there was a span of 11 bases. For the CDR3, the DNA is TGTGCCAGCAGTTTAGCGGAGGGAGATAAAGCTTTCTTT. It encodes CASSLAEGDKAFF.

With regard to this clone: This sample also contains other DNA sequences that code for the same CDR3. V and J are TRBV5-1 and TRBJ1-1; the D is unclear. The CDR3 is made up of 13 amino acids. The V end was cut by 0 bases, the J end by 7 bases, with 10 bases between. Germline CDR1 and CDR2: SGHRS and YFSETQ. The CDR3 spells CASSLDRAGEAFF. The CDR3 nucleotides are TGCGCCAGCAGCTTGGACCGCGCCGGTGAAGCTTTCTTT.

The genes are TRBV27 and TRBJ2-7, with 12 bases lining up with TRBD2. The V gene's germline CDR1 is MNHEY and CDR2 SMNVEV (reference sequence). V gave up 3 bases and J gave up 4 bases; unmatched junction bases: 7. This CDR3 comprises 16 residues. The chain's CDR3 is CASSFQTSGGRYEQYF. CDR3 nucleotide sequence: TGTGCCAGCAGTTTCCAAACTAGCGGGGGGCGTTACGAGCAGTACTTC.

V gene TRBV5-1 combines with J gene TRBJ2-7; D perhaps matches TRBD1 (6 bases). Per germline, CDR1 SGHRS and CDR2 YFSETQ. The length of the CDR3 is 12 residues. Trimming pared 5 bases from V and 5 bases from J, leaving 11 bases between. DNA of the CDR3: TGCGCCAGCAGTAATCAGGGGCACGAGCAGTACTTC. The encoded protein is CASSNQGHEQYF.

The chain employs TRBV3-1 (or the pseudogene TRBV3-2) and TRBJ1-4, with 11 nucleotides matching TRBD1. Germline assignment: CDR1 LGHDT and CDR2 YNNKEL (reference sequence). The CDR3 contains 17 residues. V gave up 0 bases and J gave up 7 bases; unmatched junction bases: 7. CDR3 sequence (DNA): TGTGCCAGCAGCCAAGAGTCGGGGACAGGGGGGACTGAAAAACTGTTTTTT. Translating it yields CASSQESGTGGTEKLFF.

The CDR3 here is CASSIDHLSRQPQHF. The CDR3 region has the DNA TGTGCCAGTAGTATAGATCATTTGAGCCGGCAGCCCCAGCATTTT. This sequence joins TRBV19 and TRBJ1-5, with D unresolved. The V end lost 0 bases, the J end lost 7 bases, and 13 bases lay between the germline ends. Germline assignment: CDR1 LNHDA and CDR2 SQIVND (reference sequence). The CDR3 totals 15 residues.

This clone showed up just a few times. This chain links TRBV4-1 with TRBJ1-2; D is possibly TRBD1 (5 bases). CDR1 is MGHRA, CDR2 YSYEKL, per germline. The CDR3 is 17 residues long. The V end was cut by 1 base, the J end by 6 bases, with 21 bases between. The CDR3 DNA follows: TGCGCCAGCAGCCAAGCTCCAGCCGGGGGTCGGGGCGATGGCTACACCTTC. Its translation is CASSQAPAGGRGDGYTF.

This clone was seen a few times. This chain uses TRBV5-4 with TRBJ1-1; TRBD1 aligns across 7 bases. Trimming took 3 bases from V and 2 from J; bases not matched to a gene: 7. CDR3 length: 15 amino acids. Germline V lookup: CDR1 SGHNT, CDR2 YYREEE (reference sequence). CDR3 coding DNA: TGTGCCAGCAGCTACCCGACAGGGATCAACACTGAAGCTTTCTTT. Amino acids: CASSYPTGINTEAFF.

The chain has TRBV13 and TRBJ1-1; no firm D call. Trimming pared 4 bases from V and 4 bases from J, leaving 16 bases between. Germline V CDR1 and CDR2: PRHDT, FYEKMQ (reference sequence). The CDR3 has 15 residues. The CDR3 coding sequence is TGTGCCAGCAGCTCGGGCGGGGAATTCGGCACTGAAGCTTTCTTT. This gives the protein CASSSGGEFGTEAFF.

The gene calls are TRBV7-9 and TRBJ2-1; 9 positions agree with TRBD2. CDR1 SEHNR and CDR2 FQNEAQ come from the germline V gene (reference sequence). J gave up 8 bases and V 7 bases, and 12 bases lay outside the gene matches. This CDR3 is built from 15 residues. The CDR3 DNA is TGTGCCAGCAACCCGGGACTAGCTTTAGCCGATGAGCAGTTCTTC. It codes for CASNPGLALADEQFF.

This chain uses TRBV6-2 or TRBV6-3 with TRBJ1-2; D unclear. The CDR3 consists of 12 residues. V lost 6 bases and J lost 7, with 12 bases in between. From germline, CDR1 is MNHEY and CDR2 SVGEGT. CDR3 in DNA: TGTGCCAGCAGCTCTAACCAGGTTGGCTACACCTTC. It yields the protein CASSSNQVGYTF.

This sequence joins TRBV6-5 and TRBJ1-1; possibly TRBD1 for D (5 bases). CDR1 and CDR2 from the germline V gene are MNHEY and SVGAGI. CDR3 size: 14 residues. The germline V and J ends were trimmed by 2 bases and 0 bases, with 7 bases remaining between them. The DNA of the CDR3 is TGTGCCAGCAGTTACCGGGGGATGAACACTGAAGCTTTCTTT. This codes for CASSYRGMNTEAFF.

The gene calls are TRBV9 and TRBJ2-2; 9 bases line up with TRBD1. Germline loops: CDR1 SGDLS, CDR2 YYNGEE. This CDR3 is built from 16 residues. V lost 2 bases and J lost 5; bases outside the gene matches: 7. Written as DNA, the CDR3 is TGTGCCAGCAGCGTTGGGGGACAGGGAAGAACCGGGGAGCTGTTTTTT. Translated, it gives CASSVGGQGRTGELFF.